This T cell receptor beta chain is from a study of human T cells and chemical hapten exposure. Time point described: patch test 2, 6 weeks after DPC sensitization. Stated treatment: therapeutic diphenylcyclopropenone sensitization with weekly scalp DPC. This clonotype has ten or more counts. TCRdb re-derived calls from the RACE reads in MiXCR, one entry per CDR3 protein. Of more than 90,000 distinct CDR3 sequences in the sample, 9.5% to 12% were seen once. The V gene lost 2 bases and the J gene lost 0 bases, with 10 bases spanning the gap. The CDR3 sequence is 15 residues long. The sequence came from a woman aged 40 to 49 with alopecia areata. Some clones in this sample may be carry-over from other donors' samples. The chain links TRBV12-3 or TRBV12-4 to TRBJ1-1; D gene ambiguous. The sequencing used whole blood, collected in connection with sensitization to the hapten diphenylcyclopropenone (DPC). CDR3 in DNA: TGTGCCAGCAGTTTAATTAGTCCAGTGAACACTGAAGCTTTCTTT. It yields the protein CASSLISPVNTEAFF.